This entry lists 8 T cell receptor beta chains sequenced from one sample in a study of spatial heterogeneity in lung cancer. Documented time point: sample taken at primary tumor resection. No cells were sorted before sequencing. The whole RNA sequenced was extracted from tumor, nontumor lung or frozen PBMC. TCRdb reprocessed the 5' RACE reads via MiXCR and lists one record per CDR3 protein. The sample has approximately 11,000 distinct CDR3 sequences, around 4% seen once; the top ten hold just over 7.5%. Sequencing was performed on normal lung tissue next to the tumor, taken at surgery. The receptors were gathered from a male donor with early-stage non-small cell lung cancer.

This clonotype came up many times. This beta chain is an off-target read within a library intended for alpha chains, so its frequency means little. The chain recombines TRBV7-9 with TRBJ2-3; D remains unclear. The V end was cut by 5 bases, the J end by 4 bases, with 19 bases between. From germline, CDR1 is SEHNR and CDR2 FQNEAQ (reference sequence). The CDR3 runs to 16 residues. In nucleotides, the CDR3 is TGTGCCAGCAGCCCCCCGCAGAAGTCGGGCGCAGATACGCAGTATTTT. Translation: CASSPPQKSGADTQYF. The whole variable domain, filled in from reference TRBV7-9 and TRBJ2-3, reads DTGVSQNPRHKITKRGQNVTFRCDPISEHNRLYWYRQTLGQGPEFLTYFQNEAQLEKSRLLSDRFSAERPKGSFSTLEIQRTEQGDSAMYLCASSPPQKSGADTQYFGPGTRLTVL.

This clonotype was seen repeatedly, ten times or more. Little can be read into the size of this beta chain, an off-target read in a library designed for alpha chains. The rearrangement links TRBV6-1 to TRBJ2-4, with a tentative D call TRBD1 (6 bases). Trimming took off 5 bases at V and 0 bases at J, with 17 bases between the two ends. There are 17 residues in the CDR3. Per the germline V gene, CDR1 is MNHNS and CDR2 is SASEGT. DNA for the CDR3: TGTGCCAGCAGTCCCAGGGACAACCTCCAAGCCAAAAACATTCAGTACTTC. It specifies CASSPRDNLQAKNIQYF.

This clonotype occurred many times. This beta chain is an off-target read within a library intended for alpha chains, so its frequency means little. This sequence joins TRBV18 and TRBJ1-3, with no clear D. Trimming stripped 3 bases from V and 0 bases from J, with 9 bases between. The CDR3 sequence is 15 residues long. Germline loops: CDR1 KGHSH, CDR2 LQKENI. The CDR3 coding sequence is TGTGCCAGCTCACCGGTCATAACCTCTGGAAACACCATATATTTT. Protein sequence: CASSPVITSGNTIYF.

This clonotype was seen many times. The size of this beta chain means little, since it is a stray read in a library made for alpha chains. V usage is TRBV7-2 and J usage is TRBJ2-3, with 8 nucleotides matching TRBD1. From germline, CDR1 is SGHTA and CDR2 FQGNSA. The V gene end was trimmed by 5 bases and the J gene end by 0 bases; junction bases not matched to a gene: 10. The CDR3 loop spans 17 amino acids. The CDR3 coding sequence is TGTGCCAGCAGCCGAAACTGGGACAGGCAGAGCACAGATACGCAGTATTTT. It yields the protein CASSRNWDRQSTDTQYF. The full variable domain, its missing parts supplied by reference TRBV7-2 and TRBJ2-3, is GAGVSQSPSNKVTEKGKDVELRCDPISGHTALYWYRQSLGQGLEFLIYFQGNSAPDKSGLPSDRFSAERTGGSVSTLTIQRTQQEDSAVYLCASSRNWDRQSTDTQYFGPGTRLTVL.

This clonotype is judged medium-sized. In a library made to pick up alpha chains, this beta chain is a stray read with a size that means little. The chain recombines TRBV7-3 with TRBJ2-3; D is unclear. Germline V CDR1 and CDR2: SGHTA, FQGTGA. The ends were cut back, 4 bases at V and 0 bases at J, with 11 bases in the middle. The CDR3 sequence is 15 residues long. CDR3 amino acids: CASSSSSYSTDTQYF. CDR3 sequence (DNA): TGTGCCAGCAGCTCCTCCTCGTACAGCACAGATACGCAGTATTTT. Complete variable domain (other parts from reference TRBV7-3 and TRBJ2-3): GAGVSQTPSNKVTEKGKYVELRCDPISGHTALYWYRQSLGQGPEFLIYFQGTGAADDSGLPNDRFFAVRPEGSVSTLKIQRTERGDSAVYLCASSSSSYSTDTQYFGPGTRLTVL.

There are many counts of this clonotype. This beta chain turned up in a library designed for alpha chains; as an off-target read, its abundance says little. J is TRBJ1-2 and V is TRBV27; D not resolved. CDR3 size: 13 residues. V lost 8 bases and J 4 bases, leaving 14 bases between the germline ends. CDR1 is MNHEY and CDR2 is SMNVEV in the germline V gene (reference sequence). The CDR3 DNA is TGTGCCAGCTCGACGGCGCAGCTCTATGGCTACACCTTC. This gives the protein CASSTAQLYGYTF.

This clonotype counts as medium-sized (0.01 to 0.1%). Within a library made for alpha chains, this beta chain is off target, and its count is uninformative. The chain recombines TRBV7-9 with TRBJ1-1; D possibly corresponds to TRBD1 (5 bases). CDR3 size: 11 residues. The germline gives CDR1 SEHNR, CDR2 FQNEAQ (reference sequence). V lost 5 bases and J lost 11, with 12 bases in between. CDR3 bases: TGTGCCAGCAGCGGGACGGATTTGGCTTTCTTT. It yields the protein CASSGTDLAFF.

This clonotype was found many times. Since it is a stray read in a library aimed at alpha chains, this beta chain has a size that is not meaningful. The chain uses TRBV5-1 and TRBJ2-3, with TRBD1 matching over 7 bases. This CDR3 is 13 amino acids long. J gave up 5 bases and V 4 bases, and 4 bases lay outside the gene matches. Germline CDR1 is SGHRS and CDR2 is YFSETQ. The CDR3 reads CASSPTGKDTQYF. Here the CDR3 DNA reads TGCGCCAGCAGCCCGACAGGGAAAGATACGCAGTATTTT.